The 22 T cell receptor beta chains below all came from one sample that was sequenced in a study of low-dose radiotherapy and immunotherapy resistance in tumors. First-strand cDNA used TRAV- and TRBV-specific primers, covering alpha and beta chains. The authors amplified TCRs for about 20 PCR cycles with a constant-region primer and a V-primer adapter. TCRdb re-called the reads with MiXCR, one entry per CDR3 protein. The sample has almost 45,000 distinct CDR3 sequences, 20% to 25% seen once; the top ten hold around a tenth. Time point in this sample: after trial treatment. The treatment: LDRT plus nivolumab, ipilimumab, low-dose cyclophosphamide and aspirin (RACIN trial). The input for sequencing was PBMCs, taken after low-dose radiotherapy plus immunotherapy. Every receptor here comes from a male donor with prostate cancer.

This clonotype occurred many times. The genes are TRBV18 and TRBJ2-7; D is perhaps TRBD2 (5 bases). This CDR3 comprises 14 residues. V was cut by 3 bases and J by 4 bases, with 13 bases left in between. Germline CDR1 and CDR2: KGHSH and LQKENI. The CDR3 sequence: CASSPDSYRYEQYF. The DNA of the CDR3 is TGTGCCAGCTCACCGGACTCGTACCGATACGAGCAGTACTTC. The full variable domain, in which reference TRBV18 and TRBJ2-7 provide the parts outside the CDR3, is NAGVMQNPRHLVRRRGQEARLRCSPMKGHSHVYWYRQLPEEGLKFMVYLQKENIIDESGMPKERFSAEFPKEGPSILRIQQVVRGDSAAYFCASSPDSYRYEQYFGPGTRLTVT.

This clonotype has a count of ten or more. This chain links TRBV5-1 with TRBJ2-1, with D possibly being TRBD2 (5 bases). The CDR3 sequence is 14 residues long. Per germline, CDR1 SGHRS and CDR2 YFSETQ. V lost 0 bases and J 4 bases, leaving 8 bases between the germline ends. CDR3: CASSLGRVYNEQFF. The CDR3 nucleotides read TGCGCCAGCAGCTTGGGGCGGGTATACAATGAGCAGTTCTTC.

Ten or more counts support this clonotype. The chain employs TRBV12-5 and TRBJ1-1, with 7 bases that match TRBD1. The CDR3 runs to 14 residues. The V gene's germline CDR1 is LGHNT and CDR2 FRNRAP. V lost 5 bases, J lost 1 base, and 4 bases stayed unmatched. This CDR3 is CASGPSGGNTEAFF. Here the CDR3 DNA reads TGTGCTAGTGGTCCGTCAGGGGGGAACACTGAAGCTTTCTTT.

This clonotype has at least ten counts. This sequence joins TRBV24-1 and TRBJ2-5, with D tentatively TRBD2 (5 bases). V was pared by 2 bases and J by 1 base, with 7 bases between. The germline CDR1 and CDR2 sequences are KGHDR and SFDVKD. The CDR3 runs to 14 residues. The chain's CDR3 is CATSDSGLQETQYF. In DNA form, the CDR3 reads TGTGCCACCAGTGATTCAGGACTCCAAGAGACCCAGTACTTC.

As for this clonotype: It may be a read error: a sequence one base away is much more abundant. V usage is TRBV27 and J usage is TRBJ2-1; TRBD2 matches at 11 bases. Germline lookup yields CDR1 MNHEY and CDR2 SMNVEV (reference sequence). V trimming: 7 bases; J trimming: 9 bases; junction bases outside the gene matches: 17. The CDR3 runs to 17 residues. In DNA form, the CDR3 reads TGTGCCAGCATTGGGACTAGCGGCTACTGGGCCAACAGTGAGCAGTTCTTC. The encoded protein is CASIGTSGYWANSEQFF.

This clonotype was detected only a few times. A far larger clone differs by one base, so this is likely a read error. The chain carries TRBV28 and TRBJ2-1; 13 bases line up with TRBD2. The CDR3 spans 16 residues. The germline V gene encodes CDR1 MDHEN and CDR2 SYDVKM. Trimming cost V 5 bases and J 5 bases; bases outside gene matches: 6. CDR3 in DNA: TGTGCCAGCAGTACTAGCGGGAGGGCCATGGACAATGAGCAGTTCTTC. This encodes CASSTSGRAMDNEQFF.

This clonotype occurred many times. The chain is built from TRBV12-3 or TRBV12-4 and TRBJ1-2; the match to TRBD1 covers 7 bases. The junction had 8 bases not matched to a gene; V was cut back by 5 bases and J by 8 bases. This CDR3 spans 13 amino acids. The CDR3 DNA reads as TGTGCCAGCAGTACGACAGGGTCGAGAGGCTACACCTTC. It yields the protein CASSTTGSRGYTF.

As for this clonotype: Germline is not matched at one junction end, which may reflect a read error. The chain employs TRBV18 and TRBJ2-7; D may correspond to TRBD1 or TRBD2 (5 bases each). There are 15 residues in the CDR3. The germline CDR1 and CDR2 sequences are KGHSH and LQKENI. In nucleotides, the CDR3 is TGTGCCAGCTCCTGGGCGGACACGGACTCCTACGAGCTGTACTTC. Its protein is CASSWADTDSYELYF.

On this clonotype: A far more abundant clone sits one base away, making this likely a read error. V is TRBV6-8 and J is TRBJ1-1; 9 bases agree with TRBD1. Germline CDR1 is MNHGY and CDR2 is SAAAGT. The CDR3 loop spans 16 amino acids. The CDR3 DNA sequence: TGTACCAGCAGTTTACTACAGGGGGCAGGGGGGACTGAAGCTTTCTTT. Translation: CTSSLLQGAGGTEAFF.

This clonotype showed up many times. The chain links TRBV11-3 to TRBJ1-5; D ambiguous. The CDR3 is 18 residues long. Trimming took 0 bases from V and 1 from J, leaving 16 bases between them. From germline, CDR1 is SGHNT and CDR2 YENEEA. The CDR3 here is CASSLDWFWGLSNQPQHF. CDR3 in DNA: TGTGCCAGCAGCTTAGATTGGTTCTGGGGATTAAGCAATCAGCCCCAGCATTTT.

This clonotype was seen ten or more times. The chain links TRBV5-1 to TRBJ1-1, with D possibly TRBD1 on 5 matching bases. The ends were cut back, 2 bases at V and 0 bases at J, with 8 bases in the middle. The germline gives CDR1 SGHRS, CDR2 YFSETQ. This CDR3 has 14 amino acids. CDR3 nucleotide sequence: TGCGCCAGCAGCTTCGGGGGTTTGAACACTGAAGCTTTCTTT. Residues: CASSFGGLNTEAFF.

The chain couples TRBV28 to TRBJ1-5; 7 bases align to TRBD1. The length of the CDR3 is 17 residues. Germline V gene sequence: CDR1 MDHEN, CDR2 SYDVKM. J lost 2 bases, V lost 5 bases, and 12 bases had no gene match. CDR3 protein: CASSPNDRVQGNQPQHF. In DNA, the CDR3 is TGTGCCAGCAGTCCTAACGACAGGGTTCAGGGCAATCAGCCCCAGCATTTT. Based on the CDR3 plus reference TRBV28 and TRBJ1-5, the full variable domain is DVKVTQSSRYLVKRTGEKVFLECVQDMDHENMFWYRQDPGLGLRLIYFSYDVKMKEKGDIPEGYSVSREKKERFSLILESASTNQTSMYLCASSPNDRVQGNQPQHFGDGTRLSIL.

Many counts were recorded for this clonotype. DNA of the CDR3: TGTGCCAGCAGCGGGACAGGGGGAGGCAATGAGCAGTTCTTC. Its translation: CASSGTGGGNEQFF. The chain couples TRBV28 to TRBJ2-1, with TRBD1 identical over 11 bases. The junction had 4 bases not matched to a gene; V was cut back by 6 bases and J by 6 bases. CDR1 MDHEN and CDR2 SYDVKM come from the germline V gene. This CDR3 comprises 14 residues.

This clonotype was seen ten or more times. The junction shows a germline mismatch at one end, possibly a read error. This rearrangement joins TRBV29-1 to TRBJ2-5; 9 bases are shared with TRBD1. Germline V gene lookup returns CDR1 SQVTM and CDR2 ANQGSEA. The CDR3 totals 13 residues. The CDR3 region has the DNA TGCAGCGTCGAAGGGACAGGGAGAGAGACCCAGTACTTC. Translated, it gives CSVEGTGRETQYF.

At least ten counts were recorded for this clonotype. The rearrangement uses TRBV25-1 and TRBJ1-3; TRBD1 matches at 7 bases. The length of the CDR3 is 14 residues. V trimming: 6 bases; J trimming: 4 bases; junction bases outside the gene matches: 6. The germline V gene encodes CDR1 MGHDK and CDR2 SYGVNS. For the CDR3, the DNA is TGTGCCAGCAGCAGGGGGGTCACCGGAAACACCATATATTTT. Translation gives CASSRGVTGNTIYF.

In this sample, this clonotype turned up a few times. The chain joins TRBV20-1 to TRBJ2-5; D might be TRBD2 (6 bases). CDR1 and CDR2 from the germline V gene are DFQATT and SNEGSKA (reference sequence). V lost 6 bases, J lost 1 base, and 12 bases lay in between. There are 13 residues in the CDR3. Here the CDR3 DNA reads TGCAGTGCCCCCTGGGGGGTCCAAGAGACCCAGTACTTC. Encoded protein: CSAPWGVQETQYF.

This clonotype was detected many times. The V and J genes are TRBV2 and TRBJ2-5; 8 bases agree with TRBD2. The CDR3 totals 15 residues. V shed 4 bases, J shed 3 bases, and the junction held 7 bases outside the gene matches. Germline values: CDR1 SNHLY, CDR2 FYNNEI. The CDR3 nucleotides are TGTGCCAGCAGTGGTGGGAGCGGGGGTAAAGAGACCCAGTACTTC. It yields the protein CASSGGSGGKETQYF.

This clonotype was counted once. The chain employs TRBV29-1 and TRBJ1-2; 12 bases are shared with TRBD1. Looked up from germline, CDR1 is SQVTM and CDR2 is ANQGSEA. J lost 8 bases, V lost 3 bases, and 7 bases had no gene match. The CDR3 covers 14 residues. CDR3: CSVEGGQGARGYTF. CDR3 in DNA: TGCAGCGTTGAGGGGGGACAGGGGGCTCGAGGCTACACCTTC.

The chain uses TRBV9 and TRBJ2-1, with 11 bases fitting TRBD2. Germline V CDR1 and CDR2: SGDLS, YYNGEE. The V and J ends lost 0 bases and 5 bases, in that order; junction bases with no gene match: 4. The CDR3 length is 16 residues. The DNA of the CDR3 is TGTGCCAGCAGCGTAGTCAATAGCGGGGGGGACAATGAGCAGTTCTTC. It yields the protein CASSVVNSGGDNEQFF.

J is TRBJ1-5 and V is TRBV2, with a possible D match to TRBD1 (6 bases). The V gene lost 8 bases and the J gene lost 0 bases, with 11 bases spanning the gap. The germline V gene has CDR1 SNHLY and CDR2 FYNNEI. The CDR3 loop spans 14 amino acids. CDR3 sequence reads: CASQGQHSNQPQHF. CDR3 bases: TGTGCCAGCCAGGGGCAGCATAGCAATCAGCCCCAGCATTTT.

This chain uses TRBV4-1 with TRBJ2-1, with 7 bases matching TRBD1. Per germline, CDR1 MGHRA and CDR2 YSYEKL. V dropped 1 base and J dropped 4; count of bases not matched to a gene: 13. This CDR3 has 18 residues. For the CDR3, the DNA is TGCGCCAGCAGCCAAGGCACCTCCGGGACAGCACAATACAATGAGCAGTTCTTC. It translates to CASSQGTSGTAQYNEQFF.

In its sample, this clonotype was seen many times. The J gene is TRBJ1-1, the V gene TRBV6-2 or TRBV6-3, with no clear D. CDR1 is MNHEY and CDR2 is SVGEGT in the germline V gene. With 6 bases removed from V and 1 base from J, the gap between germline ends came to 0 bases. The CDR3 loop spans 10 amino acids. The chain's CDR3 is CASRNTEAFF. CDR3 in DNA: TGTGCCAGCAGGAACACTGAAGCTTTCTTT.